This TCR beta chain was captured in a study of cytomegalovirus exposure and HLA in healthy donors. Study outcomes and limitations: The number of N-insertions in an Asian-associated ancestry cluster was reportedly below the approximately 680-donor mean in a later analysis.

As regards this clone: Its specificity is unknown.

A multiplex PCR was run with 60 Vbeta primers and 13 Jbeta primers. The method was immunoSEQ multiplex PCR; TCRdb's version includes in-frame clones alone and lacks a portion of them. The sample lists about 130,000 clones, roughly three fifths occurring once. The specimen sequenced was PBMCs. This receptor was identified in a woman in her thirties or forties in good health and CMV-seronegative.

The CDR3 bases are TGTGCCAGCAGCGTTACAGGCAATCAGCCCCAGCATTTT. This translates into CASSVTGNQPQHF. The rearrangement joins TRBV9 to TRBJ1-5; no definite D call. The CDR3 consists of 13 residues. The germline V gene encodes CDR1 SGDLS and CDR2 YYNGEE. V was cut by 2 bases and J by 2 bases, with 5 bases left in between. Complete variable domain (other parts from reference TRBV9 and TRBJ1-5): DSGVTQTPKHLITATGQRVTLRCSPRSGDLSVYWYQQSLDQGLQFLIQYYNGEERAKGNILERFSAQQFPDLHSELNLSSLELGDSALYFCASSVTGNQPQHFGDGTRLSIL.